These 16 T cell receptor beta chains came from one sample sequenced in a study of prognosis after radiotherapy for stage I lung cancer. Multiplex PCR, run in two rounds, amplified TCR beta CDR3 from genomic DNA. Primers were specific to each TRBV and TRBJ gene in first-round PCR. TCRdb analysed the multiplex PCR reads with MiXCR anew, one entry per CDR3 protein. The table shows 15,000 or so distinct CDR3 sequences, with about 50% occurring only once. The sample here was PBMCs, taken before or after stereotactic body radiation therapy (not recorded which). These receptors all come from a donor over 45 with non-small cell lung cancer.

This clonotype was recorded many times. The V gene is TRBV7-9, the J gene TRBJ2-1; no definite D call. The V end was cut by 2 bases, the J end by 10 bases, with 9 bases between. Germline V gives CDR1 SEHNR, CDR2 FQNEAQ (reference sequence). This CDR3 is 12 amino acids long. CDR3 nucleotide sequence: TGTGCCAGCAGCTTACATGTCGGAGAGCAGTTCTTC. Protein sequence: CASSLHVGEQFF.

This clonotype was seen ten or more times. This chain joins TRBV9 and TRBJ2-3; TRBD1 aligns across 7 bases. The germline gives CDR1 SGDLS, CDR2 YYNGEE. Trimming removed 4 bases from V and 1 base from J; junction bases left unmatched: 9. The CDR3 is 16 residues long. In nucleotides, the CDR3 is TGTGCCAGCAGCTCCGGGACAGATTGGGGCACAGATACGCAGTATTTT. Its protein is CASSSGTDWGTDTQYF.

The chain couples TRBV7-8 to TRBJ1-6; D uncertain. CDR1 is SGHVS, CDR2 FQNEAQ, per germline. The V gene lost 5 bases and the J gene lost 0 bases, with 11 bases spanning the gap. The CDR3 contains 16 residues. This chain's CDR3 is CASSGDSFSYNSPLHF. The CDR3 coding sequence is TGTGCCAGCAGCGGAGATTCTTTCTCCTATAATTCACCCCTCCACTTT.

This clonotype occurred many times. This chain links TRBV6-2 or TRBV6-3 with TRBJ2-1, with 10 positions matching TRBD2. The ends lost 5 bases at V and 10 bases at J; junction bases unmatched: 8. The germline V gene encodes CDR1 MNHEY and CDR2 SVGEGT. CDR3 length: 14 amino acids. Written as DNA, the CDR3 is TGTGCCAGCAGTGCGCAGCGGGGGGGCGGGGAGCAGTTCTTC. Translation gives CASSAQRGGGEQFF.

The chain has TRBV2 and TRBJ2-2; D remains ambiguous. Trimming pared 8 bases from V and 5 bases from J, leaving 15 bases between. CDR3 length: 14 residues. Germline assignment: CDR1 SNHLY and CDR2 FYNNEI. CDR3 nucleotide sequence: TGTGCCAGCTCCCCAGGTGGTTTTACCGGGGAGCTGTTTTTT. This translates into CASSPGGFTGELFF.

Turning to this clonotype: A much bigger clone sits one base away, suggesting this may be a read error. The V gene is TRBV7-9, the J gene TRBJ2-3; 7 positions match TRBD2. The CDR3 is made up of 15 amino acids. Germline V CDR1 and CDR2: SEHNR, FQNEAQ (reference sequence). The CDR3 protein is CASGLVGLISDTQYF. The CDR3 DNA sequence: TGTGCCAGCGGCTTGGTGGGACTAATTTCAGATACGCAGTATTTT.

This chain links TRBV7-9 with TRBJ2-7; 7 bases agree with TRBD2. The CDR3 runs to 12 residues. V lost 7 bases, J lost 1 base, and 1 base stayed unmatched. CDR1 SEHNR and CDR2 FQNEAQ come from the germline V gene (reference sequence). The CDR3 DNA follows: TGTGCCAGCATCGGGGGGTCCTACGAGCAGTACTTC. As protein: CASIGGSYEQYF.

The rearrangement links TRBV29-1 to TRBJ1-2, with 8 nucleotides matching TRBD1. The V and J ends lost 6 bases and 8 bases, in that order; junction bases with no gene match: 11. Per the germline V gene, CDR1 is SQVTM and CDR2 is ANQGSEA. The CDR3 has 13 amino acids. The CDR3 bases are TGCAGCGTGAGACAGGGGAGTCTATGGGGCTACACCTTC. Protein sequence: CSVRQGSLWGYTF.

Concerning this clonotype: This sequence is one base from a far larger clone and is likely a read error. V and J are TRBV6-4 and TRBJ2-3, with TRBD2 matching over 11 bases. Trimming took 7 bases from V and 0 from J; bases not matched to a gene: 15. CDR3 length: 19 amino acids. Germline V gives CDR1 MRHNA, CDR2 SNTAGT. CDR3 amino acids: CASTRSMALAGGSTDTQYF. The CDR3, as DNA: TGTGCCAGCACCCGGTCTATGGCTCTAGCGGGGGGTAGCACAGATACGCAGTATTTT.

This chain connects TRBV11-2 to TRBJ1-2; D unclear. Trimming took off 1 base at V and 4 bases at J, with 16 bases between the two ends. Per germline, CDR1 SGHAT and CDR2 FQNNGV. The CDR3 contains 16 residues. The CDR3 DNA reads TGTGCCAGCAGCTTAGGGTCGGTGTCCACAACCTATGGCTACACCTTC. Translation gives CASSLGSVSTTYGYTF. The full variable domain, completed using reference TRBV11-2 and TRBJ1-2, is EAGVAQSPRYKIIEKRQSVAFWCNPISGHATLYWYQQILGQGPKLLIQFQNNGVVDDSQLPKDRFSAERLKGVDSTLKIQPAKLEDSAVYLCASSLGSVSTTYGYTFGSGTRLTVV.

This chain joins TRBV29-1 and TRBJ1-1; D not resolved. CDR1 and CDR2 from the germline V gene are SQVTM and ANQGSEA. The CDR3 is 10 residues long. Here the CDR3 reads CNVRNTEAFF. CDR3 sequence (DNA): TGCAACGTCAGAAACACTGAAGCTTTCTTT. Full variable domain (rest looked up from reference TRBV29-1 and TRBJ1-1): SAVISQKPSRDICQRGTSLTIQCQVDSQVTMMFWYRQQPGQSLTLIATANQGSEATYESGFVIDKFPISRPNLTFSTLTVSNMSPEDSSIYLCNVRNTEAFFGQGTRLTVV.

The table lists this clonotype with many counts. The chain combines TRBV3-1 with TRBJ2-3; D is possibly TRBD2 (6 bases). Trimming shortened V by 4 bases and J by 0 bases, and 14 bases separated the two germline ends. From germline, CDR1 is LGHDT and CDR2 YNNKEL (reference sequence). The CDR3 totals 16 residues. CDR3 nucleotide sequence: TGTGCCAGCAGCCCGTACGTCGGGGGTAGCACAGATACGCAGTATTTT. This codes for CASSPYVGGSTDTQYF.

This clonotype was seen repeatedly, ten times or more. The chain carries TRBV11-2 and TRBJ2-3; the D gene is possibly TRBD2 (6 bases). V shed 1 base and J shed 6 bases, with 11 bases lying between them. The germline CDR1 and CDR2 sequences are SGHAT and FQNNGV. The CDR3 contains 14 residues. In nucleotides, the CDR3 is TGTGCCAGCAGCTTAGTTAGCGGAGCGGATACGCAGTATTTT. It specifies CASSLVSGADTQYF. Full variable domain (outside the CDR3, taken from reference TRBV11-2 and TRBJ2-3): EAGVAQSPRYKIIEKRQSVAFWCNPISGHATLYWYQQILGQGPKLLIQFQNNGVVDDSQLPKDRFSAERLKGVDSTLKIQPAKLEDSAVYLCASSLVSGADTQYFGPGTRLTVL.

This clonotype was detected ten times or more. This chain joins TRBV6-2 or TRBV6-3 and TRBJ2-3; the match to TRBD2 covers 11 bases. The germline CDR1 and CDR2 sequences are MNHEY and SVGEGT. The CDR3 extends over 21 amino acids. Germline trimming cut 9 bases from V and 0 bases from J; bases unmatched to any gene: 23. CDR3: CASMEKRLWLAGGSSTDTQYF. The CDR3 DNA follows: TGTGCCAGTATGGAAAAAAGGCTATGGCTAGCGGGAGGTTCTAGCACAGATACGCAGTATTTT.

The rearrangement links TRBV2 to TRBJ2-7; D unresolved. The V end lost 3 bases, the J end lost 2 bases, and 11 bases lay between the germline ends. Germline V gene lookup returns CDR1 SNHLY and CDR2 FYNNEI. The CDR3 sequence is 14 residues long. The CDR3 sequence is CASSDPDGAYEQYF. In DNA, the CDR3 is TGTGCCAGCAGTGACCCCGACGGAGCCTACGAGCAGTACTTC. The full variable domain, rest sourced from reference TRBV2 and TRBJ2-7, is EPEVTQTPSHQVTQMGQEVILRCVPISNHLYFYWYRQILGQKVEFLVSFYNNEISEKSEIFDDQFSVERPDGSNFTLKIRSTKLEDSAMYFCASSDPDGAYEQYFGPGTRLTVT.

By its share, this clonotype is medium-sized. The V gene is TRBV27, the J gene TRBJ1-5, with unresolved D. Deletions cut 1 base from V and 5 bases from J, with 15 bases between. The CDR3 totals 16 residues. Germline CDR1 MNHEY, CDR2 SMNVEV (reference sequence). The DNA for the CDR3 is TGTGCCAGCAGTTTATTAGCGGGGTTGGCGGATCAGCCCCAGCATTTT. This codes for CASSLLAGLADQPQHF.